The 32 T cell receptor beta chains in this list originate from one sample, sequenced in a study of T-cell memory formation after mild COVID-19. TCRdb recomputed calls from the 5' RACE reads with MiXCR, one row per CDR3 protein. In the table there are 280,000 or so distinct CDR3 sequences, 8% to 10% of which are singletons. The sequencing input was PBMCs or a T cell subset sorted from them (not recorded which). The receptors stem from a man aged 18 to 29 who had mild COVID-19 (a few samples of this study predate the infection). Cell type and time point are not known.

At least ten counts were recorded for this clonotype. The chain joins TRBV5-1 to TRBJ1-1; 7 bases are shared with TRBD1. V lost 2 bases, J lost 4 bases, and 5 bases stayed unmatched. This CDR3 region has 14 residues. Looked up from germline, CDR1 is SGHRS and CDR2 is YFSETQ. The CDR3 protein is CASSFTGVGTEAFF. CDR3 coding DNA: TGCGCCAGCAGCTTTACAGGGGTTGGCACTGAAGCTTTCTTT.

This clonotype has more than one count but fewer than ten. The chain uses TRBV6-5 and TRBJ2-7; D not resolved. This CDR3 region has 13 residues. V lost 4 bases and J 2 bases, leaving 9 bases between the germline ends. Germline-derived CDR1 and CDR2 are MNHEY and SVGAGI. Here the CDR3 reads CASSFGIAYEQYF. CDR3 in DNA: TGTGCCAGCAGTTTTGGGATAGCCTACGAGCAGTACTTC.

The chain couples TRBV7-9 to TRBJ1-1, with 8 positions matching TRBD1. This CDR3 spans 13 amino acids. Per germline, CDR1 SEHNR and CDR2 FQNEAQ (reference sequence). V lost 11 bases, J lost 5 bases, and 10 bases stayed unmatched. Here the CDR3 DNA reads TGTGCCGGCTCACAGGGGGAAGGGACTGAAGCTTTCTTT. This translates into CAGSQGEGTEAFF.

The chain recombines TRBV7-9 with TRBJ1-2; no clear D. Trimming took 3 bases from V and 7 from J, leaving 15 bases between them. Germline loops: CDR1 SEHNR, CDR2 FQNEAQ (reference sequence). This CDR3 spans 14 amino acids. CDR3 sequence (DNA): TGTGCCAGCAGCTTGGATTCGCCAGAGTCTGGCTACACCTTC. Amino acid sequence: CASSLDSPESGYTF.

This clonotype was seen a handful of times. This chain links TRBV20-1 with TRBJ2-6; tentatively, D is TRBD2 (6 bases). Germline V gene sequence: CDR1 DFQATT, CDR2 SNEGSKA (reference sequence). The CDR3 has 15 amino acids. V gave up 6 bases and J gave up 2 bases, with 14 bases separating them. The CDR3 DNA is TGCAGTGCCACTTTAGGAGGGCCTGGGGCCAACGTCCTGACTTTC. This gives the protein CSATLGGPGANVLTF.

The V gene is TRBV12-1, the J gene TRBJ2-7; TRBD1 is the table's D call and was not checked against the DNA. TRBV12-1 is noted as a pseudogene. The CDR3 loop spans 17 amino acids. The CDR3 DNA sequence: TGTGCCAGCAGCTTTGTTATGCCCGGGACACGGTCCTACGAGCAGTACGTC. Encoded protein: CASSFVMPGTRSYEQYV.

This clonotype was seen a handful of times. The genes are TRBV7-2 and TRBJ2-5; D possibly corresponds to TRBD1 (5 bases). V gave up 5 bases and J gave up 5 bases, with 15 bases separating them. The length of the CDR3 is 14 residues. Per the germline V gene, CDR1 is SGHTA and CDR2 is FQGNSA. CDR3 residues: CASSRSRVSETQYF. CDR3 bases: TGTGCCAGCAGCCGATCCAGGGTGTCCGAGACCCAGTACTTC.

The sample holds many counts of this clonotype. This sequence joins TRBV5-1 and TRBJ1-2; 10 nucleotides align to TRBD1. J was trimmed by 5 bases and V by 2 bases; bases with no gene match: 3. The CDR3 contains 14 residues. Germline CDR1 is SGHRS and CDR2 is YFSETQ. The chain's CDR3 is CASSLGQGGYGYTF. In DNA form, the CDR3 reads TGCGCCAGCAGCTTAGGACAGGGGGGATATGGCTACACCTTC.

This sequence joins TRBV28 and TRBJ1-1; 7 nucleotides match TRBD1. The CDR3 is made up of 12 amino acids. Looked up from germline, CDR1 is MDHEN and CDR2 is SYDVKM. The ends lost 6 bases at V and 11 bases at J; junction bases unmatched: 9. CDR3 region: CASRPDREQAFF. CDR3 nucleotides: TGTGCCAGCAGACCCGACAGGGAACAGGCTTTCTTT.

This clonotype has only one observation. This chain links TRBV5-4 with TRBJ1-2; 7 bases are shared with TRBD1. Germline V gives CDR1 SGHNT, CDR2 YYREEE (reference sequence). CDR3 length: 14 residues. Germline trimming cut 4 bases from V and 5 bases from J; bases unmatched to any gene: 8. The CDR3 loop reads CASSLPGQNYGYTF. The CDR3 DNA reads as TGTGCCAGCAGCCTTCCGGGACAGAATTATGGCTACACCTTC.

The chain recombines TRBV18 with TRBJ2-3, with 9 bases that match TRBD1. Unmatched junction bases numbered 4, after V lost 3 bases and J lost 6 bases. The CDR3 consists of 14 residues. Germline CDR1 and CDR2: KGHSH and LQKENI. The CDR3 protein is CASSPNRGLDTQYF. The CDR3 DNA sequence: TGTGCCAGCTCACCGAACAGGGGGCTGGATACGCAGTATTTT.

V usage is TRBV20-1 and J usage is TRBJ2-3, with 7 bases identical to TRBD1. Losses at the gene ends were 1 base for V and 0 bases for J; bases not matched to a gene: 1. CDR1 DFQATT and CDR2 SNEGSKA come from the germline V gene (reference sequence). This CDR3 comprises 14 residues. The CDR3 reads CSARVTGSTDTQYF. The CDR3 bases are TGCAGTGCTAGAGTGACAGGGAGCACAGATACGCAGTATTTT.

This clonotype was observed a handful of times. The gene calls are TRBV7-3 and TRBJ2-1; D unclear. The CDR3 extends over 13 amino acids. CDR1 SGHTA and CDR2 FQGTGA come from the germline V gene. V gave up 3 bases and J gave up 7 bases, with 10 bases separating them. The DNA of the CDR3 is TGTGCCAGCAGCTTGAACAGTCTGAATGAGCAGTTCTTC. The encoded protein is CASSLNSLNEQFF.

This clonotype was seen many times. The V gene is TRBV5-1, the J gene TRBJ2-5, with D possibly matching TRBD2 (6 bases). Germline CDR1 and CDR2: SGHRS and YFSETQ. The V end was cut by 4 bases, the J end by 2 bases, with 12 bases between. The CDR3 spans 14 residues. The CDR3 region has the DNA TGCGCCAGCAGCCTCGGAGGGGTTCAAGAGACCCAGTACTTC. Its translation is CASSLGGVQETQYF.

This clonotype was seen more than once but under ten times. The chain joins TRBV6-5 to TRBJ1-2; no clear D gene. Germline V gene sequence: CDR1 MNHEY, CDR2 SVGAGI. V dropped 5 bases and J dropped 8 bases, with 15 bases sitting between them. The CDR3 is made up of 13 amino acids. This CDR3 reads CASSTPGARGYTF. In DNA, the CDR3 is TGTGCCAGCAGTACACCGGGCGCAAGGGGCTACACCTTC.

This clonotype was observed at least ten times. The chain carries TRBV4-1 and TRBJ2-1; TRBD2 might be the D (5 bases). This CDR3 region has 16 residues. Germline CDR1 reads MGHRA; CDR2 reads YSYEKL. Trimming took 5 bases from V and 4 from J, leaving 18 bases between them. CDR3 region: CASSKTILEIYNEQFF. The CDR3 DNA reads TGCGCCAGCAGCAAAACTATACTAGAGATATACAATGAGCAGTTCTTC.

The chain links TRBV7-3 to TRBJ2-3; TRBD2 agrees at 12 bases. CDR1 and CDR2 (germline): SGHTA, FQGTGA. The CDR3 consists of 14 residues. Trimming took 5 bases from V and 5 from J; bases not matched to a gene: 2. CDR3 loop: CASSMTSGGDTQYF. The CDR3 nucleotides are TGTGCCAGCAGCATGACTAGCGGGGGAGATACGCAGTATTTT.

This clonotype was detected many times. CDR3 sequence: CASSLCRRGSCTGELFF. CDR3 DNA sequence: TGTGCCAGCAGTTTATGCAGGCGGGGGAGCTGCACCGGGGAGCTGTTTTTT. V gene TRBV28 combines with J gene TRBJ2-2; TRBD2 matches at 7 bases. CDR3 length: 17 residues. The V and J ends lost 0 bases and 4 bases, in that order; junction bases with no gene match: 8. Germline CDR1 reads MDHEN; CDR2 reads SYDVKM.

This clonotype was counted only a few times. The chain is built from TRBV5-1 and TRBJ2-7; TRBD2 aligns across 12 bases. Germline CDR1 and CDR2: SGHRS and YFSETQ. CDR3 length: 18 amino acids. J was trimmed by 5 bases and V by 4 bases; bases with no gene match: 16. The DNA of the CDR3 is TGCGCCAGCAGCAGAGCTCCTAGCGGGGGGGCCGGGGAGGACGAGCAGTACTTC. It specifies CASSRAPSGGAGEDEQYF.

A few counts support this clonotype. The chain joins TRBV5-4 to TRBJ2-1, with a tentative D call TRBD2 (6 bases). V gave up 4 bases and J gave up 6 bases, with 14 bases separating them. The CDR3 extends over 14 amino acids. Germline values: CDR1 SGHNT, CDR2 YYREEE (reference sequence). The CDR3 DNA sequence: TGTGCCAGCAGCGCGGGACGGAATATCAATGAGCAGTTCTTC. Translated: CASSAGRNINEQFF.

This clonotype has more than one count but fewer than ten. The chain employs TRBV6-5 and TRBJ1-1; D call uncertain. Germline V gene data show CDR1 as MNHEY and CDR2 as SVGAGI. V was shortened by 0 bases and J by 3 bases, with 11 bases between the two germline ends. The CDR3 is 15 amino acids. CDR3 amino acids: CASSYSPGFDTEAFF. The CDR3, as DNA: TGTGCCAGCAGTTACTCACCGGGATTCGACACTGAAGCTTTCTTT.

This clonotype was seen only a few times. The J gene is TRBJ2-3, the V gene TRBV12-3 or TRBV12-4, with 14 bases matching TRBD2. V gave up 7 bases and J gave up 4 bases; unmatched junction bases: 7. The CDR3 has 16 amino acids. The CDR3 loop reads CASTRTSGGTSDTQYF. The CDR3 DNA sequence: TGTGCCAGCACCCGGACTAGCGGGGGGACATCAGATACGCAGTATTTT.

This clonotype was detected a few times. The chain joins TRBV7-2 to TRBJ1-1; 9 bases line up with TRBD1. Looked up from germline, CDR1 is SGHTA and CDR2 is FQGNSA. CDR3 size: 15 residues. V lost 3 bases, J lost 5 bases, and 7 bases stayed unmatched. CDR3 sequence reads: CASSFDGQGRTEAFF. The CDR3, as DNA: TGTGCCAGCAGCTTCGATGGACAGGGGCGGACTGAAGCTTTCTTT.

The chain couples TRBV27 to TRBJ2-6; D is unclear. The length of the CDR3 is 15 residues. Germline assignment: CDR1 MNHEY and CDR2 SMNVEV (reference sequence). Trimming shortened V by 1 base and J by 1 base, and 5 bases separated the two germline ends. CDR3 DNA: TGTGCCAGCAGTTTATATGTTTCTGGGGCCAACGTCCTGACTTTC. Translation: CASSLYVSGANVLTF.

This clonotype was recorded a few times. The rearrangement joins TRBV20-1 to TRBJ2-5, with unresolved D. Deletions cut 6 bases from V and 1 base from J, with 3 bases between. Germline loops: CDR1 DFQATT, CDR2 SNEGSKA (reference sequence). CDR3 length: 10 amino acids. In DNA form, the CDR3 reads TGCAGTGCGGCCCAAGAGACCCAGTACTTC. It codes for CSAAQETQYF.

This clonotype was found a few times. The chain has TRBV4-3 and TRBJ1-3; no clear D gene. From germline, CDR1 is LGHNA and CDR2 YSLEER. Trimming shortened V by 0 bases and J by 8 bases, and 8 bases separated the two germline ends. The CDR3 sequence is 13 residues long. CDR3 bases: TGCGCCAGCAGCCAAGAGGGCTGGGACACCATATATTTT. This gives the protein CASSQEGWDTIYF.

This chain connects TRBV3-1 to TRBJ2-7; TRBD2 is a possible D gene (6 bases). The length of the CDR3 is 12 residues. Germline CDR1 LGHDT, CDR2 YNNKEL (reference sequence). V dropped 5 bases and J dropped 6 bases, with 11 bases sitting between them. This CDR3 reads CASSTRDGEQYV. The CDR3 bases are TGTGCCAGCAGCACGCGGGATGGCGAGCAGTACGTC.

V is TRBV7-2 and J is TRBJ2-3; D might be TRBD2 (6 bases). The CDR3 is made up of 14 amino acids. V was trimmed by 6 bases and J by 7 bases, leaving 17 bases between them. CDR1 and CDR2 from the germline V gene are SGHTA and FQGNSA. The CDR3: CASRPGLPGHTQYF. CDR3 nucleotides: TGTGCCAGCAGACCCGGACTACCGGGGCATACGCAGTATTTT.

This chain uses TRBV24-1 with TRBJ2-3; 8 bases match TRBD2. Looked up from germline, CDR1 is KGHDR and CDR2 is SFDVKD. The V gene end was trimmed by 2 bases and the J gene end by 4 bases; junction bases not matched to a gene: 7. This CDR3 has 16 residues. CDR3 DNA: TGTGCCACCAGTGATTCTGGGGCGGGGGGTCCAGATACGCAGTATTTT. Protein: CATSDSGAGGPDTQYF.

CDR3 nucleotides: TGCGCCAGCAGTATCGATTACCAGGGGGAGACCCAGTACTTC. Protein sequence: CASSIDYQGETQYF. This chain uses TRBV4-3 with TRBJ2-5, with D maybe TRBD1 (6 bases). Germline values: CDR1 LGHNA, CDR2 YSLEER. Trimming stripped 6 bases from V and 5 bases from J, with 16 bases between. CDR3 size: 14 residues.

This clonotype was picked up many times. The V and J genes are TRBV27 and TRBJ1-1, with D tentatively TRBD1 (5 bases). The V end was cut by 3 bases, the J end by 5 bases, with 10 bases between. This CDR3 spans 13 amino acids. CDR1 and CDR2 (germline): MNHEY, SMNVEV (reference sequence). The CDR3 DNA follows: TGTGCCAGCAGTTTCCTCCGGGGGACTGAAGCTTTCTTT. Translated, it gives CASSFLRGTEAFF.

This clonotype was counted a few times. V is TRBV5-5 and J is TRBJ1-5; no clear D gene. V lost 4 bases, J lost 4 bases, and 12 bases lay in between. CDR1 and CDR2 (germline): SGHKS, YYEKEE (reference sequence). This CDR3 has 14 residues. The CDR3 DNA follows: TGTGCCAGCAGCCCGGAACCGGGGAATCAGCCCCAGCATTTT. Amino acids: CASSPEPGNQPQHF.